This T cell receptor (beta chain) was identified during a study of shared clonotypes between healthy human individuals. The CDR3 loop spans 16 amino acids. Germline V gives CDR1 MGHRA, CDR2 YSYEKL. V lost 1 base, J lost 7 bases, and 17 bases lay in between. Study-level findings and limits: Some clonotypes were shared by all four sorted-subset donors, while others were not shared. The non-shared ones had lower generation probabilities than the shared ones. Few donors limited the genetic and exposure-history diversity represented.

As to this clone: Its antigen is unknown.

Generated by immunoSEQ multiplex PCR, the TCRdb table keeps only in-frame clones and is missing some. The sample yields about 2.4 million clones, 93% seen once. Sequencing input: naive CD4+ T cells from PBMCs. Described subset: CD45RA+ positively selected. This clonotype was sampled from a man younger than 30 in good health. Some clones in this sample may be carry-over from other donors' samples. V and J are TRBV4-1 and TRBJ1-5; D perhaps matches TRBD1 (6 bases). In DNA form, the CDR3 reads TGCGCCAGCAGCCAAGTCGTCGGGGGGCGGGGACAGCCCCAGCATTTT. Protein: CASSQVVGGRGQPQHF.